This TCR beta chain was found in a study of T cell repertoires in cytomegalovirus infection. TCRdb re-called the reads with MiXCR, one entry per CDR3 protein. The table records around 300,000 distinct CDR3 sequences, 25% of them present only once. The CDR3 spans 16 residues. Trimming took off 4 bases at V and 5 bases at J, with 21 bases between the two ends. Germline CDR1 SGHKS, CDR2 YYEKEE (reference sequence). Notes on this clonotype: The target antigen is unknown.

The sequences come from cultured PBMCs, collected from culture after CMV antigen stimulation. The receptor comes from a human donor in good health (CMV status not recorded). Some clones in this sample may be carry-over from other donors' samples. This chain joins TRBV5-5 and TRBJ2-5; maybe TRBD2 (6 bases). Here the CDR3 reads CASSTGTAGGWETQYF. As DNA, the CDR3 is TGTGCCAGCAGCACTGGGACTGCCGGTGGATGGGAGACCCAGTACTTC.